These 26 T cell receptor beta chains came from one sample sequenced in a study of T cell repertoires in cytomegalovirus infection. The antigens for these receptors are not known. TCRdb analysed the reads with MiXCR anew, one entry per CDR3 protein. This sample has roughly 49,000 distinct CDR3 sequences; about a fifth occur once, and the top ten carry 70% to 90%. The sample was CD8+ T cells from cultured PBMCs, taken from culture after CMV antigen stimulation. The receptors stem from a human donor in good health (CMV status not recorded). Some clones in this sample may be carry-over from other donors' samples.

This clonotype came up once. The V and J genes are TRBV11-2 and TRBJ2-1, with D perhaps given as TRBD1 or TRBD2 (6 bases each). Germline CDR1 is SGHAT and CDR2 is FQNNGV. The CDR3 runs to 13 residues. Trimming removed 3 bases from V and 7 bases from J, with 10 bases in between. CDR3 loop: CASSFGGGNEQFF. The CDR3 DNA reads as TGTGCCAGCAGCTTCGGAGGGGGTAATGAGCAGTTCTTC.

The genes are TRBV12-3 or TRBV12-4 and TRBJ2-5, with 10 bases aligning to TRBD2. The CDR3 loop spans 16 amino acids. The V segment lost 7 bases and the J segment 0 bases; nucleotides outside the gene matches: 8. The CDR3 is CASITSGGGYQETQYF. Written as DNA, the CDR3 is TGTGCCAGCATTACCAGCGGGGGGGGTTACCAAGAGACCCAGTACTTC.

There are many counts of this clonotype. This CDR3 reads CASSPRWGATGELFF. The CDR3 DNA follows: TGTGCCAGCAGCCCTAGATGGGGAGCCACCGGGGAGCTGTTTTTT. The chain carries TRBV7-2 and TRBJ2-2, with D perhaps TRBD2 (5 bases). The V gene lost 5 bases and the J gene lost 4 bases, with 14 bases spanning the gap. Germline V gives CDR1 SGHTA, CDR2 FQGNSA. CDR3 length: 15 residues.

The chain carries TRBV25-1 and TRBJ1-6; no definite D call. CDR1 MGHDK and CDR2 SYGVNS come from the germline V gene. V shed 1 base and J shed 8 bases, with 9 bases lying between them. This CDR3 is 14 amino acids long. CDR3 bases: TGTGCCAGCAGTGAATGGAGCGAGGATTCACCCCTCCACTTT. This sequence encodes CASSEWSEDSPLHF.

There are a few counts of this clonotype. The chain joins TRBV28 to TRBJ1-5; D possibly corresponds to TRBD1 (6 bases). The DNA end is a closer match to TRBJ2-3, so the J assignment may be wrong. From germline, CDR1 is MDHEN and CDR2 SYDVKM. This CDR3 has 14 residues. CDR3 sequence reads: CASSRVQGPWPQYF. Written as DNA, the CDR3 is TGTGCCAGCAGCCGCGTACAGGGCCCATGGCCCCAGTATTTT.

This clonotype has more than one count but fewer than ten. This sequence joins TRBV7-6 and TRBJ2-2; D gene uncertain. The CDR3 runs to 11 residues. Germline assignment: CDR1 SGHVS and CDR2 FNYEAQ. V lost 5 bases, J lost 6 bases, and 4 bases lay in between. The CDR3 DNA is TGTGCCAGCAGCCCCCCCGGGGAGCTGTTTTTT. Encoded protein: CASSPPGELFF.

This chain's CDR3 is CASSYVPIPDSLNSPLHF. CDR3 sequence (DNA): TGTGCCAGCAGTTACGTCCCAATTCCGGACAGCCTTAATTCACCCCTCCACTTT. V and J are TRBV6-5 and TRBJ1-6; perhaps TRBD1 as D (6 bases). V shed 2 bases and J shed 6 bases, with 20 bases lying between them. Germline CDR1 is MNHEY and CDR2 is SVGAGI. The CDR3 consists of 18 residues.

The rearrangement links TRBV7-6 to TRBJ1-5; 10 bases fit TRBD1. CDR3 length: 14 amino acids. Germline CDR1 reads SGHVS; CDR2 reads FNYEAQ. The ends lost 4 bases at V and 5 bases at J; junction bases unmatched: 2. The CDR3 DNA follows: TGTGCCAGCAGCTACGGGACAGGGGATCAGCCCCAGCATTTT. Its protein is CASSYGTGDQPQHF. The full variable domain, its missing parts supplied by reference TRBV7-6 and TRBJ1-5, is GAGVSQSPRYKVTKRGQDVALRCDPISGHVSLYWYRQALGQGPEFLTYFNYEAQQDKSGLPNDRFSAERPEGSISTLTIQRTEQRDSAMYRCASSYGTGDQPQHFGDGTRLSIL.

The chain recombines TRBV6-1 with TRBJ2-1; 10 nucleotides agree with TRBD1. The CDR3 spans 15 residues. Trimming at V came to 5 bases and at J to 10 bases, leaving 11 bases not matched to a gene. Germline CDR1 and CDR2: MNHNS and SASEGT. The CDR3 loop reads CASSPYRDRGEEQFF. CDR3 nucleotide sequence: TGTGCCAGCAGTCCTTACCGGGACAGGGGTGAGGAGCAGTTCTTC.

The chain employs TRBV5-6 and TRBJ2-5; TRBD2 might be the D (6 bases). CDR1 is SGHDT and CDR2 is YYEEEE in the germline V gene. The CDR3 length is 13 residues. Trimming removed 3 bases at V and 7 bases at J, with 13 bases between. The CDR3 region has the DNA TGTGCCAGCAGCTCGGGACTGGGTGCGACCCAGTACTTC. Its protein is CASSSGLGATQYF.

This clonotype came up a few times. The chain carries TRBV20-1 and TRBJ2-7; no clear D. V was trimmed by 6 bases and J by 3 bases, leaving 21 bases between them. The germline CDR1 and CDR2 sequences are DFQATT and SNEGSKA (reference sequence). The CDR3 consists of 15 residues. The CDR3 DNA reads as TGCAGTGCCACCGATCTCGAGGTAGCCAGCTACGAGCAGTACTTC. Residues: CSATDLEVASYEQYF.

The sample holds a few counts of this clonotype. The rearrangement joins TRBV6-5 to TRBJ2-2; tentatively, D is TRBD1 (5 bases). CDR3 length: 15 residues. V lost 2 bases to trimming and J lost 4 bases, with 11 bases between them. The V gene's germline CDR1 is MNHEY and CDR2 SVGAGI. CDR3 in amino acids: CASSYRGYGTGELFF. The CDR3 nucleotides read TGTGCCAGCAGTTACAGGGGATACGGCACCGGGGAGCTGTTTTTT.

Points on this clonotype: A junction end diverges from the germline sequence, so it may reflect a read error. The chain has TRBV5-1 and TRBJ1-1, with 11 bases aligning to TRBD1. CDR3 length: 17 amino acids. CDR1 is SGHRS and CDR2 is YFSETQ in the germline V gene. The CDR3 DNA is TGCGCCAACAGCACTCGGACAGGGGGCAGGTCGGACACTGAAGCTTTCTTT. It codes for CANSTRTGGRSDTEAFF. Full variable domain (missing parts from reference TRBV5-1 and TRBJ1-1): KAGVTQTPRYLIKTRGQQVTLSCSPISGHRSVSWYQQTPGQGLQFLFEYFSETQRNKGNFPGRFSGRQFSNSRSEMNVSTLELGDSALYLCANSTRTGGRSDTEAFFGQGTRLTVV.

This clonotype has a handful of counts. CDR3 coding DNA: TGCAGTGCTCCTCGACAGGGGGCGCTCGTCGGGGAGCTGTTTTTT. Amino acids: CSAPRQGALVGELFF. V usage is TRBV20-1 and J usage is TRBJ2-2; 10 bases match TRBD1. V gave up 5 bases and J gave up 7 bases; unmatched junction bases: 10. CDR1 DFQATT and CDR2 SNEGSKA come from the germline V gene (reference sequence). The CDR3 extends over 15 amino acids.

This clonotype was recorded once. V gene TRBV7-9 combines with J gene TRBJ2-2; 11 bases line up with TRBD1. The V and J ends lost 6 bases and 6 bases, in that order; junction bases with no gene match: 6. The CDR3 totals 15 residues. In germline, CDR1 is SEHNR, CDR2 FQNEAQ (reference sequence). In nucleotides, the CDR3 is TGTGCCAGCAGTTGGACAGGGGGCGCGTCCGGGGAGCTGTTTTTT. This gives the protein CASSWTGGASGELFF.

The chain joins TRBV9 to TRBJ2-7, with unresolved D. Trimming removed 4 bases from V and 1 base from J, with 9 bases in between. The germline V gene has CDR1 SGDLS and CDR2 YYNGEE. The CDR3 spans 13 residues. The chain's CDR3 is CASSSSASYEQYF. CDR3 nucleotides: TGTGCCAGCAGCTCGTCAGCGTCCTACGAGCAGTACTTC.

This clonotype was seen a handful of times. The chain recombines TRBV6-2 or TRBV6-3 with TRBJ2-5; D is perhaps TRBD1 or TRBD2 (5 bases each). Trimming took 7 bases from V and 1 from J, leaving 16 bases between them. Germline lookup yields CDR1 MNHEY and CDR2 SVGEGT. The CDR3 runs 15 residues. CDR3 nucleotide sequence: TGTGCCAGCAACATTCCGGGGACCGGCCAAGAGACCCAGTACTTC. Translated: CASNIPGTGQETQYF.

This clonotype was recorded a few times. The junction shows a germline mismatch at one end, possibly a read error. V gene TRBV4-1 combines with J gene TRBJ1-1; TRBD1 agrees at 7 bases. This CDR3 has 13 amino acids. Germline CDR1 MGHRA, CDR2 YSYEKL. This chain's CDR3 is CASSEDRARKAFF. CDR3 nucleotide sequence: TGCGCCAGCAGCGAAGACAGGGCACGAAAAGCTTTCTTT.

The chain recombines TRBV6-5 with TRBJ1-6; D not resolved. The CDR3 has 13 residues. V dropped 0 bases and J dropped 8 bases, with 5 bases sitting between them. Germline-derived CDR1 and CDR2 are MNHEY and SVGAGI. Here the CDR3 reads CASSYSGDSPLHF. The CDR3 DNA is TGTGCCAGCAGTTACTCGGGTGATTCACCCCTCCACTTT.

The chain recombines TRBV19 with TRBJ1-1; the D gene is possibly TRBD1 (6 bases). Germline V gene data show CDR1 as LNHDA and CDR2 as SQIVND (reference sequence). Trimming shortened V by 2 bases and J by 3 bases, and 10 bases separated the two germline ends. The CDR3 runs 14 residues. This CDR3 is CASSIKTGDTEAFF. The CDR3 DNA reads TGTGCCAGTAGTATAAAGACAGGAGACACTGAAGCTTTCTTT.

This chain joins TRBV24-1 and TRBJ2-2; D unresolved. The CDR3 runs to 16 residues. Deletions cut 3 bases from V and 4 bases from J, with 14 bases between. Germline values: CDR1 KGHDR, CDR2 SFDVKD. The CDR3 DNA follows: TGTGCCACCAGTGATGGACGGGCGCCATTCACCGGGGAGCTGTTTTTT. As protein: CATSDGRAPFTGELFF.

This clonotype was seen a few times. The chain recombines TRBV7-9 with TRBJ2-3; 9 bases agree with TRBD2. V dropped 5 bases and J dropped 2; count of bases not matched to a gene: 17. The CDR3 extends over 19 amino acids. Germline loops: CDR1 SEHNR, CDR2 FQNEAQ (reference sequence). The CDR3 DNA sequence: TGTGCCAGCAGCCCTTCGCCCGGACTGGGACTAGCTACCACAGATACGCAGTATTTT. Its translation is CASSPSPGLGLATTDTQYF.

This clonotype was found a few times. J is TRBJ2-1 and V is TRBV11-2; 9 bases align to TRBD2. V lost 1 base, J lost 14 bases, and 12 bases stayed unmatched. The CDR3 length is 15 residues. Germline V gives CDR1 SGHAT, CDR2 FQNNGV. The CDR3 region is CASSLASGDSPVKFF. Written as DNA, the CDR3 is TGTGCCAGCAGCTTAGCTAGCGGGGATTCACCCGTCAAGTTCTTC.

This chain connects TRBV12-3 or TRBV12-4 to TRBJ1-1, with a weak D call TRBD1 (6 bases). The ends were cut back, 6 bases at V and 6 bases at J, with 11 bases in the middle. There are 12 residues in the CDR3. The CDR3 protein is CASSPTGPEAFF. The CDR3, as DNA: TGTGCCAGCAGCCCCACAGGGCCTGAAGCTTTCTTT.

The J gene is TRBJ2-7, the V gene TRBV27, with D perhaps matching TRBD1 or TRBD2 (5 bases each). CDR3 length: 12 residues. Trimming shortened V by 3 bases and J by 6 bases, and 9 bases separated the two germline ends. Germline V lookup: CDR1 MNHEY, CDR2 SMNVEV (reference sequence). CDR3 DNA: TGTGCCAGCAGTTTTGGTGGGGGCGAGCAGTACTTC. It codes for CASSFGGGEQYF.

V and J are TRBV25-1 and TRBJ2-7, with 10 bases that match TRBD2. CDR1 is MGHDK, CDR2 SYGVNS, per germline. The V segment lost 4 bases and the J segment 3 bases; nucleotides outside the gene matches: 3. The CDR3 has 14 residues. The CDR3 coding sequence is TGTGCCAGCAGTGTGGGACTAGCGATCTACGAGCAGTACTTC. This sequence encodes CASSVGLAIYEQYF.